One sample yielded the 29 T cell receptor beta chains listed below, sequenced in a study of PD-L1 blockade in urothelial cancer. Data came from immunoSEQ multiplex PCR; TCRdb stores just in-frame clones and leaves some out. The sample comprises about 74,000 clones, approximately 87% of which are singletons, and under 6% rests with the top ten. The time point here: pretreatment peripheral blood. The material was PBMCs, obtained around atezolizumab (anti-PD-L1) treatment. These TCRs come from a man between 65 and 85 years old with urothelial cancer.

V usage is TRBV27 and J usage is TRBJ2-7; D perhaps matches TRBD1 (5 bases). From germline, CDR1 is MNHEY and CDR2 SMNVEV (reference sequence). V gave up 6 bases and J gave up 2 bases, with 17 bases separating them. The CDR3 runs to 15 residues. The CDR3 sequence: CASSRGAGNPYEQYF. The CDR3, as DNA: TGTGCCAGCAGCCGTGGGGCAGGGAACCCCTACGAGCAGTACTTC.

This clone was detected a few times. The genes are TRBV9 and TRBJ2-1, with a possible D match to TRBD1 (6 bases). V was cut by 3 bases and J by 7 bases, with 17 bases left in between. The germline gives CDR1 SGDLS, CDR2 YYNGEE. The CDR3 contains 15 residues. Here the CDR3 reads CASSEGVAFTNEQFF. CDR3 DNA sequence: TGTGCCAGCAGCGAGGGGGTAGCGTTCACGAATGAGCAGTTCTTC.

The rearrangement joins TRBV18 to TRBJ2-4; TRBD1 matches at 8 bases. V lost 6 bases to trimming and J lost 7 bases; unmatched junction nucleotides: 11. This CDR3 is built from 15 residues. CDR1 KGHSH and CDR2 LQKENI come from the germline V gene. The CDR3 DNA is TGTGCCAGCTCCCCCCAGTGGAGACAGGGGAACATTCAGTACTTC. Its translation is CASSPQWRQGNIQYF.

This chain joins TRBV28 and TRBJ1-4; D may be TRBD1 (5 bases). The CDR3 loop spans 16 amino acids. Germline CDR1 reads MDHEN; CDR2 reads SYDVKM. V was clipped by 2 bases and J by 5 bases, with 15 bases between them. In DNA, the CDR3 is TGTGCCAGCAGTTTAATGGCAGGGCTAGGGAATGAAAAACTGTTTTTT. Translating gives CASSLMAGLGNEKLFF. The entire variable domain, with the rest obtained from reference TRBV28 and TRBJ1-4, is as follows: DVKVTQSSRYLVKRTGEKVFLECVQDMDHENMFWYRQDPGLGLRLIYFSYDVKMKEKGDIPEGYSVSREKKERFSLILESASTNQTSMYLCASSLMAGLGNEKLFFGSGTQLSVL.

This chain uses TRBV11-2 with TRBJ2-1; 13 nucleotides align to TRBD2. V lost 9 bases to trimming and J lost 9 bases; unmatched junction nucleotides: 14. The CDR3 contains 16 residues. Germline V CDR1 and CDR2: SGHAT, FQNNGV. The CDR3 coding sequence is TGTGCCAGTGTCGCCTCAGGACTAGCGGGAGACGGTGAGCAGTTCTTC. It codes for CASVASGLAGDGEQFF.

V and J are TRBV7-8 and TRBJ2-5; 12 nucleotides align to TRBD2. Germline V lookup: CDR1 SGHVS, CDR2 FQNEAQ. V was pared by 5 bases and J by 5 bases, with 6 bases of the junction left unmatched. The CDR3 spans 15 residues. The CDR3 is CASSLTSGRGETQYF. The DNA for the CDR3 is TGTGCCAGCAGCCTGACTAGCGGGAGAGGGGAGACCCAGTACTTC.

V and J are TRBV11-2 and TRBJ1-2; 7 nucleotides match TRBD1. J gave up 1 base and V 8 bases, and 10 bases lay outside the gene matches. Germline CDR1 is SGHAT and CDR2 is FQNNGV. The CDR3 extends over 15 amino acids. The CDR3 loop is CASATGTDYNYGYTF. DNA for the CDR3: TGTGCCAGCGCCACCGGGACAGACTATAACTATGGCTACACCTTC.

This rearrangement joins TRBV28 to TRBJ2-7; 7 bases map to TRBD1. The CDR3 length is 16 residues. CDR1 and CDR2 (germline): MDHEN, SYDVKM. The V gene end was trimmed by 6 bases and the J gene end by 4 bases; junction bases not matched to a gene: 15. The CDR3 DNA reads as TGTGCCAGCAGCTCCTCTGCTGGACAGGACCTTTACGAGCAGTACTTC. It specifies CASSSSAGQDLYEQYF.

V is TRBV10-3 and J is TRBJ2-5, with 11 bases identical to TRBD2. The CDR3 loop spans 15 amino acids. V lost 3 bases and J lost 7; bases outside the gene matches: 7. Germline lookup yields CDR1 ENHRY and CDR2 SYGVKD. The CDR3 reads CAISEQGLAEGTQYF. The CDR3 nucleotides are TGTGCCATCAGTGAACAGGGACTAGCGGAAGGGACCCAGTACTTC.

The chain carries TRBV6-5 and TRBJ1-2; 10 nucleotides align to TRBD1. V shed 7 bases, J shed 8 bases, and the junction held 10 bases outside the gene matches. CDR1 is MNHEY and CDR2 is SVGAGI in the germline V gene. CDR3 size: 14 residues. This chain's CDR3 is CASNPGTGAQGYTF. The CDR3, as DNA: TGTGCCAGCAACCCCGGGACAGGGGCACAAGGCTACACCTTC.

In its sample, this clone was seen once. The chain combines TRBV27 with TRBJ2-1; TRBD1 aligns across 12 bases. Trimming at V came to 6 bases and at J to 7 bases, leaving 22 bases not matched to a gene. The CDR3 sequence is 20 residues long. Germline V gene sequence: CDR1 MNHEY, CDR2 SMNVEV (reference sequence). In DNA form, the CDR3 reads TGTGCCAGCAGAGGGTGGGGGACAGGGGGCGGCGGGAGACAGGATAATGAGCAGTTCTTC. Amino acids: CASRGWGTGGGGRQDNEQFF.

The rearrangement joins TRBV15 to TRBJ2-2; D may be TRBD1 (5 bases). V lost 7 bases and J 1 base, leaving 10 bases between the germline ends. This CDR3 comprises 14 residues. Germline V CDR1 and CDR2: LNHNV, YYDKDF (reference sequence). CDR3 DNA: TGTGCCACCACCAGTGGACAGAACACCGGGGAGCTGTTTTTT. This codes for CATTSGQNTGELFF. Based on the CDR3 plus reference TRBV15 and TRBJ2-2, the full variable domain is DAMVIQNPRYQVTQFGKPVTLSCSQTLNHNVMYWYQQKSSQAPKLLFHYYDKDFNNEADTPDNFQSRRPNTSFCFLDIRSPGLGDTAMYLCATTSGQNTGELFFGEGSRLTVL.

This clone turned up a few times. This chain connects TRBV5-6 to TRBJ2-7, with 11 bases identical to TRBD1. The CDR3 is made up of 15 amino acids. V trimming: 0 bases; J trimming: 6 bases; junction bases outside the gene matches: 5. In germline, CDR1 is SGHDT, CDR2 YYEEEE. CDR3 nucleotides: TGTGCCAGCAGCTTGGAGGGACAGGGGGTTATCGAGCAGTACTTC. Protein: CASSLEGQGVIEQYF.

This chain joins TRBV27 and TRBJ2-2; 11 nucleotides line up with TRBD2. Trimming at V came to 5 bases and at J to 4 bases, leaving 9 bases not matched to a gene. The CDR3 runs 17 residues. Germline CDR1 reads MNHEY; CDR2 reads SMNVEV (reference sequence). CDR3 nucleotides: TGTGCCAGCAGTAGACTAGCGGGACAAACGACCACCGGGGAGCTGTTTTTT. Its protein product is CASSRLAGQTTTGELFF.

V and J are TRBV19 and TRBJ2-1, with D tentatively TRBD2 (6 bases). Germline CDR1 reads LNHDA; CDR2 reads SQIVND (reference sequence). V lost 0 bases and J 3 bases, leaving 9 bases between the germline ends. The CDR3 loop spans 15 amino acids. CDR3 amino acids: CASSIEAGLYNEQFF. For the CDR3, the DNA is TGTGCCAGTAGTATAGAGGCGGGACTCTACAATGAGCAGTTCTTC.

The chain is built from TRBV7-6 and TRBJ2-2; 13 bases are a match to TRBD2. Germline V gene sequence: CDR1 SGHVS, CDR2 FNYEAQ. This CDR3 is 18 amino acids long. After removal of 6 bases from V and 2 bases from J, the junction contained 9 bases not matched to a gene. Here the CDR3 DNA reads TGTGCCAGCAGGACCACCGGGACTAGCGGGAATAACACCGGGGAGCTGTTTTTT. Amino acid sequence: CASRTTGTSGNNTGELFF.

V gene TRBV6-1 combines with J gene TRBJ2-6; 8 bases fit TRBD1. The CDR3 is 15 amino acids. Germline CDR1 reads MNHNS; CDR2 reads SASEGT. With V trimmed by 8 bases and J by 4 bases, 7 bases remained unmatched. The CDR3 loop reads CASSDRGVGANVLTF. CDR3 in DNA: TGTGCCAGCTCAGACAGGGGAGTCGGGGCCAACGTCCTGACTTTC.

This chain links TRBV29-1 with TRBJ1-1, with D unresolved. The germline V gene has CDR1 SQVTM and CDR2 ANQGSEA. V was cut by 6 bases and J by 2 bases, with 13 bases left in between. The length of the CDR3 is 13 residues. Here the CDR3 DNA reads TGCAGCGTGGAGACGGGTCCAAACACTGAAGCTTTCTTT. It encodes CSVETGPNTEAFF.

This rearrangement joins TRBV4-1 to TRBJ2-1; D ambiguous. V was shortened by 1 base and J by 0 bases, with 10 bases between the two germline ends. This CDR3 has 16 amino acids. The germline V gene has CDR1 MGHRA and CDR2 YSYEKL. As DNA, the CDR3 is TGCGCCAGCAGCCAAGGACTCTCAGCCTCCTACAATGAGCAGTTCTTC. Its translation is CASSQGLSASYNEQFF.

The genes are TRBV10-3 and TRBJ2-5; 9 bases are shared with TRBD1. Per germline, CDR1 ENHRY and CDR2 SYGVKD. The V gene end was trimmed by 5 bases and the J gene end by 5 bases; junction bases not matched to a gene: 9. The CDR3 runs 15 residues. CDR3 in DNA: TGTGCCATCAGTAGACCGGGACAGGGTGGGGAGACCCAGTACTTC. Its translation is CAISRPGQGGETQYF.

The chain links TRBV11-2 to TRBJ2-7; D may be TRBD2 (6 bases). Germline CDR1 reads SGHAT; CDR2 reads FQNNGV. CDR3 size: 13 residues. V lost 4 bases and J lost 7, with 14 bases in between. CDR3 sequence: CASSSLGGREQYF. The CDR3, as DNA: TGTGCCAGCAGCTCTTTAGGTGGGAGGGAGCAGTACTTC.

This chain uses TRBV30 with TRBJ2-1, with 8 bases identical to TRBD2. After removal of 2 bases from V and 8 bases from J, the junction contained 14 bases not matched to a gene. Germline V CDR1 and CDR2: GTSNPN, SVGIG (reference sequence). The CDR3 is 16 residues long. The DNA for the CDR3 is TGTGCCTGGAGTTTTGATAGCGGGGCTCAGGGGCATGAGCAGTTCTTC. It is translated as CAWSFDSGAQGHEQFF.

This chain connects TRBV7-9 to TRBJ2-7, with TRBD1 matching 7 bases. The CDR3 runs 14 residues. The V gene's germline CDR1 is SEHNR and CDR2 FQNEAQ (reference sequence). Trimming at V came to 5 bases and at J to 4 bases, leaving 8 bases not matched to a gene. The CDR3, as DNA: TGTGCCAGCAGCGCCGGGACAGTGGGTTACGAGCAGTACTTC. This codes for CASSAGTVGYEQYF. Full variable domain (outside the CDR3, taken from reference TRBV7-9 and TRBJ2-7): DTGVSQNPRHKITKRGQNVTFRCDPISEHNRLYWYRQTLGQGPEFLTYFQNEAQLEKSRLLSDRFSAERPKGSFSTLEIQRTEQGDSAMYLCASSAGTVGYEQYFGPGTRLTVT.

The rearrangement joins TRBV9 to TRBJ2-1, with 9 bases fitting TRBD2. This CDR3 is 16 amino acids long. Looked up from germline, CDR1 is SGDLS and CDR2 is YYNGEE. V was pared by 3 bases and J by 8 bases, with 12 bases of the junction left unmatched. The CDR3 coding sequence is TGTGCCAGCAGCGAGGGACTAGCCAGTGGTAGAGATGAGCAGTTCTTC. Encoded protein: CASSEGLASGRDEQFF.

This rearrangement joins TRBV10-3 to TRBJ2-7, with 9 nucleotides matching TRBD2. The CDR3 extends over 15 amino acids. From germline, CDR1 is ENHRY and CDR2 SYGVKD. The ends lost 0 bases at V and 8 bases at J; junction bases unmatched: 8. CDR3 protein: CAISESSGSPVKQYF. For the CDR3, the DNA is TGTGCCATCAGTGAGTCTAGCGGGAGCCCCGTGAAGCAGTACTTC.

The V call is TRBV5-8, the J call TRBJ2-7; D possibly corresponds to TRBD2 (6 bases). The length of the CDR3 is 15 residues. Germline values: CDR1 SGHTS, CDR2 YDEGEE. V was trimmed by 0 bases and J by 2 bases, leaving 12 bases between them. CDR3 nucleotide sequence: TGTGCCAGCAGCTTGGCAGGAGGGGCCACCTACGAGCAGTACTTC. Its protein product is CASSLAGGATYEQYF.

The chain recombines TRBV11-2 with TRBJ2-2, with 13 bases lining up with TRBD2. The junction had 3 bases not matched to a gene; V was cut back by 1 base and J by 7 bases. The CDR3 runs 16 residues. CDR1 is SGHAT, CDR2 FQNNGV, per germline. This chain's CDR3 is CASSLVGTSGIGELFF. DNA of the CDR3: TGTGCCAGCAGCTTAGTGGGGACTAGCGGGATCGGGGAGCTGTTTTTT.

V usage is TRBV28 and J usage is TRBJ1-1; D call uncertain. Trimming shortened V by 1 base and J by 2 bases, and 5 bases separated the two germline ends. CDR3 length: 13 amino acids. Germline CDR1 MDHEN, CDR2 SYDVKM. The CDR3 loop reads CASSLSGNTEAFF. In nucleotides, the CDR3 is TGTGCCAGCAGTTTATCGGGTAACACTGAAGCTTTCTTT.

The rearrangement uses TRBV18 and TRBJ2-5, with 10 positions matching TRBD2. This CDR3 spans 15 amino acids. Per germline, CDR1 KGHSH and CDR2 LQKENI. Trimming removed 3 bases from V and 2 bases from J; junction bases left unmatched: 3. The CDR3 DNA reads as TGTGCCAGCTCACCGTCACTAGCGGGGCAAGAGACCCAGTACTTC. Translating it yields CASSPSLAGQETQYF.